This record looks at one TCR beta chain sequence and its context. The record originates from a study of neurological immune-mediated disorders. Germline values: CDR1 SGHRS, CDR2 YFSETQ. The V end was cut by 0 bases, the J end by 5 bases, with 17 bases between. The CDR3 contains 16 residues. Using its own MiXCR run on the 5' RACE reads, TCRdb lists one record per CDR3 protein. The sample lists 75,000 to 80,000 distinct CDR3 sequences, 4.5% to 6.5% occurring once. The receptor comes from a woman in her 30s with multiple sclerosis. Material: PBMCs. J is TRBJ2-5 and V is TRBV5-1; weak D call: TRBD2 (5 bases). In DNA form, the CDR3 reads TGCGCCAGCAGCTTGGGTAGCGCCCCTTTGCAGGAGACCCAGTACTTC. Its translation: CASSLGSAPLQETQYF.